This paragraph covers one T cell receptor (beta chain) sequence. Its antigen is currently unknown. This specimen comes from a study of T-cell memory formation after mild COVID-19. The V gene's germline CDR1 is MNHEY and CDR2 SVGEGT. Trimming removed 0 bases from V and 7 bases from J, with 10 bases in between. The CDR3 is 14 residues long. TCRdb reprocessed the 5' RACE reads with MiXCR, giving one entry per CDR3 protein. The table has just over 300,000 distinct CDR3 sequences, just under 20% seen once. Study results and caveats: Cross-reactive memory appears to have joined, as suggested by some responding clones showing up in pre-infection memory. Confirmation was lacking for SARS-CoV-2 specificity of second-wave clones that peaked on day 37.

The origin of this receptor is a man between 18 and 35 years old who had mild COVID-19 (a few samples of this study predate the infection). Cell type and time point are not known. The sequenced material came from PBMCs or a T cell subset sorted from them (not recorded which). V is TRBV6-2 or TRBV6-3 and J is TRBJ1-5; D might be TRBD1 (5 bases). The CDR3 coding sequence is TGTGCCAGCAGTTACTCGGGGCAAAAGCAGCCCCAGCATTTT. Translation: CASSYSGQKQPQHF.